One sample yielded the 24 T cell receptor beta chains listed below, sequenced in a study of T-cell reconstitution after alpha-beta-depleted transplantation in children. Unique molecular identifiers were incorporated during preparation of the TCRbeta library. MiXCR was run by TCRdb on the PCR reads, yielding one entry per CDR3 protein. The sample carries over 550,000 distinct CDR3 sequences, more than 9% recorded once. The sequences come from PBMCs from the stem cell graft donor, collected from the stem cell graft. These TCRs come from a human donor who donated a stem cell graft to a child with acute myeloid leukemia.

The chain combines TRBV25-1 with TRBJ2-5; TRBD2 aligns across 13 bases. The CDR3 extends over 19 amino acids. V lost 4 bases, J lost 1 base, and 12 bases stayed unmatched. Looked up from germline, CDR1 is MGHDK and CDR2 is SYGVNS. CDR3 sequence: CASSAPGTSGTTFQETQYF. The CDR3 nucleotides are TGTGCCAGCAGTGCCCCCGGGACTAGCGGGACTACCTTCCAAGAGACCCAGTACTTC.

This clonotype was seen only a few times. The chain combines TRBV29-1 with TRBJ1-1; a possible D gene is TRBD1 (5 bases). This CDR3 has 13 residues. Germline CDR1 reads SQVTM; CDR2 reads ANQGSEA. The V end was cut by 4 bases, the J end by 5 bases, with 14 bases between. CDR3 in DNA: TGCAGCGTTGGCGTGGGGACGCGGACTGAAGCTTTCTTT. This encodes CSVGVGTRTEAFF.

This clonotype was seen a handful of times. CDR3: CASRLTSEPQTLPYEQYF. Written as DNA, the CDR3 is TGCGCCAGCAGGCTGACTAGCGAGCCTCAAACCCTTCCCTACGAGCAGTACTTC. The chain links TRBV5-1 to TRBJ2-7; TRBD2 agrees at 8 bases. The ends lost 5 bases at V and 2 bases at J; junction bases unmatched: 18. This CDR3 spans 18 amino acids. Germline assignment: CDR1 SGHRS and CDR2 YFSETQ.

This clonotype was detected only a few times. This chain joins TRBV20-1 and TRBJ2-2; D possibly corresponds to TRBD2 (6 bases). The CDR3 is 13 amino acids. From germline, CDR1 is DFQATT and CDR2 SNEGSKA (reference sequence). DNA for the CDR3: TGCAGCGCAGCGCGGGATATCGCCGGGGAGCTGTTTTTT. Its protein product is CSAARDIAGELFF.

There are a few counts of this clonotype. The rearrangement links TRBV7-3 to TRBJ2-1; 11 bases agree with TRBD1. The CDR3 is 16 amino acids. Looked up from germline, CDR1 is SGHTA and CDR2 is FQGTGA. V was pared by 0 bases and J by 10 bases, with 8 bases of the junction left unmatched. The CDR3 loop is CASSLTQGQGAREQFF. The CDR3, as DNA: TGTGCCAGCAGCTTAACCCAAGGACAGGGGGCAAGGGAGCAGTTCTTC.

V and J are TRBV20-1 and TRBJ1-2; maybe TRBD1 (5 bases). The CDR3 extends over 14 amino acids. CDR1 and CDR2 from the germline V gene are DFQATT and SNEGSKA (reference sequence). Trimming left V 0 bases short and J 8 bases short, with 16 bases between. CDR3 sequence (DNA): TGCAGTGCTAGAGATCTGGCCGGGGGAGAAGGCTACACCTTC. Translated, it gives CSARDLAGGEGYTF.

This clonotype has a handful of counts. The V call is TRBV12-3 or TRBV12-4, the J call TRBJ2-1; D perhaps matches TRBD2 (6 bases). CDR3 size: 14 residues. The V end lost 6 bases, the J end lost 0 bases, and 9 bases lay between the germline ends. The CDR3 DNA reads TGTGCCAGCAGGACGGGACTCTCCTACAATGAGCAGTTCTTC. It encodes CASRTGLSYNEQFF.

This clonotype was counted between two and nine times. V is TRBV5-1 and J is TRBJ2-5; D possibly uses TRBD1 or TRBD2 (5 bases each). Germline assignment: CDR1 SGHRS and CDR2 YFSETQ. Trimming removed 0 bases at V and 5 bases at J, with 14 bases between. CDR3 length equals 15 residues. The CDR3 bases are TGCGCCAGCAGCTTGGGAGGCCGGGGCTTCGAGACCCAGTACTTC. Its translation: CASSLGGRGFETQYF.

Ten or more counts support this clonotype. The chain couples TRBV10-3 to TRBJ1-3; TRBD1 might be the D (5 bases). From germline, CDR1 is ENHRY and CDR2 SYGVKD. V lost 8 bases to trimming and J lost 2 bases, with 16 bases between them. The CDR3 extends over 15 amino acids. The CDR3, as DNA: TGTGCCATCTCCGGGACCGTAGGCCCTGGAAACACCATATATTTT. It is translated as CAISGTVGPGNTIYF.

The chain recombines TRBV6-1 with TRBJ1-3, with 7 bases matching TRBD1. J was trimmed by 0 bases and V by 5 bases; bases with no gene match: 7. The germline V gene has CDR1 MNHNS and CDR2 SASEGT. There are 16 residues in the CDR3. DNA for the CDR3: TGTGCCAGCAGTCAGACGGACAGGATCTCTGGAAACACCATATATTTT. Its protein is CASSQTDRISGNTIYF.

This clonotype occurred many times. The rearrangement links TRBV29-1 to TRBJ2-1, with 9 bases lining up with TRBD2. After removal of 5 bases from V and 4 bases from J, the junction contained 9 bases not matched to a gene. There are 15 residues in the CDR3. Germline-derived CDR1 and CDR2 are SQVTM and ANQGSEA. The CDR3 DNA reads TGCAGCGTTTGGGCCCGACTAGCGGTTTACAATGAGCAGTTCTTC. It codes for CSVWARLAVYNEQFF.

This clonotype has a count of ten or more. In DNA, the CDR3 is TGTGCCAGTAGTGTTCCAGCCAACACCGGGGAGCTGTTTTTT. Translating it yields CASSVPANTGELFF. This chain joins TRBV19 and TRBJ2-2; no definite D call. Germline V lookup: CDR1 LNHDA, CDR2 SQIVND (reference sequence). This CDR3 has 14 amino acids. V was pared by 5 bases and J by 2 bases, with 9 bases between.

This clonotype occurred a few times. The rearrangement uses TRBV5-6 and TRBJ2-2; tentative D call: TRBD1 (5 bases). CDR3 length: 15 amino acids. Germline CDR1 and CDR2: SGHDT and YYEEEE. Trimming pared 3 bases from V and 6 bases from J, leaving 15 bases between. The CDR3 bases are TGTGCCAGCAGCTCCCAGGGTGGGGCAGCCGGGGAGCTGTTTTTT. Protein product: CASSSQGGAAGELFF. The whole variable domain, filled in from reference TRBV5-6 and TRBJ2-2, reads DAGVTQSPTHLIKTRGQQVTLRCSPKSGHDTVSWYQQALGQGPQFIFQYYEEEERQRGNFPDRFSGHQFPNYSSELNVNALLLGDSALYLCASSSQGGAAGELFFGEGSRLTVL.

The sample holds a few counts of this clonotype. The J gene is TRBJ1-2, the V gene TRBV2; 7 bases are shared with TRBD1. The CDR3 is 13 residues long. The germline V gene has CDR1 SNHLY and CDR2 FYNNEI. The V gene end was trimmed by 2 bases and the J gene end by 4 bases; junction bases not matched to a gene: 1. CDR3 region: CASSESGGYGYTF. The CDR3 coding sequence is TGTGCCAGCAGTGAATCAGGGGGCTATGGCTACACCTTC.

This clonotype was counted at least ten times. The genes are TRBV20-1 and TRBJ1-2; 9 bases match TRBD1. CDR3 length equals 12 residues. With V trimmed by 6 bases and J by 8 bases, 7 bases remained unmatched. Germline loops: CDR1 DFQATT, CDR2 SNEGSKA (reference sequence). The CDR3 loop is CSAPTGGGGYTF. The DNA of the CDR3 is TGCAGTGCGCCGACAGGGGGAGGCGGCTACACCTTC.

V is TRBV18 and J is TRBJ1-1; perhaps TRBD1 as D (5 bases). Germline CDR1 KGHSH, CDR2 LQKENI. CDR3 size: 11 residues. V lost 2 bases and J 10 bases, leaving 8 bases between the germline ends. Written as DNA, the CDR3 is TGTGCCAGCTCACCAGGGGCCGGAGCTTTCTTT. Amino acid sequence: CASSPGAGAFF.

In this sample, this clonotype turned up a few times. The chain links TRBV28 to TRBJ1-4; D ambiguous. This CDR3 comprises 13 residues. V lost 7 bases, J lost 10 bases, and 16 bases lay in between. Germline CDR1 is MDHEN and CDR2 is SYDVKM. CDR3 sequence: CASTRGGLGKLFF. Here the CDR3 DNA reads TGTGCCAGCACTCGGGGAGGCTTAGGAAAACTGTTTTTT.

This clonotype has just a few counts. One end of the junction fails to match germline, which may point to a read error. V is TRBV7-7 and J is TRBJ2-1; TRBD2 agrees at 7 bases. There are 15 residues in the CDR3. Germline CDR1 and CDR2: SSHAT and FNYEAQ (reference sequence). CDR3 sequence reads: CASSLGLERVNEQFF. CDR3 bases: TGTGCTAGCAGCCTCGGACTAGAAAGAGTCAATGAGCAGTTCTTC.

The chain links TRBV20-1 to TRBJ2-3; 8 bases are a match to TRBD1. Per germline, CDR1 DFQATT and CDR2 SNEGSKA (reference sequence). V lost 1 base and J lost 0; bases outside the gene matches: 3. The CDR3 loop spans 15 amino acids. In nucleotides, the CDR3 is TGCAGTGCTAGAGTGGGACAGGCTAGCACAGATACGCAGTATTTT. Translation gives CSARVGQASTDTQYF.

A few counts support this clonotype. The rearrangement links TRBV14 to TRBJ1-1; D is undetermined. From germline, CDR1 is SGHDN and CDR2 FVKESK. V lost 4 bases and J 6 bases, leaving 18 bases between the germline ends. This CDR3 is built from 15 residues. This CDR3 reads CASSLGWFGNAEAFF. CDR3 nucleotides: TGTGCCAGCAGCCTGGGTTGGTTCGGAAACGCTGAAGCTTTCTTT. The full variable domain, completed using reference TRBV14 and TRBJ1-1, is EAGVTQFPSHSVIEKGQTVTLRCDPISGHDNLYWYRRVMGKEIKFLLHFVKESKQDESGMPNNRFLAERTGGTYSTLKVQPAELEDSGVYFCASSLGWFGNAEAFFGQGTRLTVV.

The chain employs TRBV5-1 and TRBJ2-3; unclear D gene. This CDR3 contains 12 residues. V dropped 6 bases and J dropped 1 base, with 6 bases sitting between them. The germline V gene encodes CDR1 SGHRS and CDR2 YFSETQ. CDR3 coding DNA: TGCGCCAGCAACCACCGCACAGATACGCAGTATTTT. It encodes CASNHRTDTQYF.

The V and J genes are TRBV6-9 and TRBJ1-4; TRBD1 agrees at 9 bases. Germline trimming cut 6 bases from V and 5 bases from J; bases unmatched to any gene: 13. The CDR3 sequence is 17 residues long. The V gene's germline CDR1 is MNHGY and CDR2 SVAAGI. CDR3 sequence: CASSHVRDRDRNEKLFF. The CDR3 DNA reads as TGTGCCAGCAGCCATGTCCGGGACAGGGATAGGAATGAAAAACTGTTTTTT.

The rearrangement joins TRBV4-3 to TRBJ2-7; perhaps TRBD1 as D (6 bases). V lost 2 bases to trimming and J lost 6 bases, with 11 bases between them. Germline CDR1 and CDR2: LGHNA and YSLEER. This CDR3 spans 13 amino acids. The CDR3 region is CASSQTTGFEQYF. DNA of the CDR3: TGCGCCAGCAGCCAAACCACAGGGTTCGAGCAGTACTTC.

V is TRBV6-6 and J is TRBJ2-3; tentative D call: TRBD1 (5 bases). V shed 8 bases and J shed 4 bases, with 10 bases lying between them. Germline assignment: CDR1 MNHNY and CDR2 SVGAGI (reference sequence). This CDR3 region has 12 residues. CDR3: CASAPQADTQYF. DNA of the CDR3: TGTGCCAGCGCTCCACAGGCAGATACGCAGTATTTT.